This record looks at one TCR beta chain sequence and its context. One end of the junction fails to match germline, which may point to a read error. This sample was taken from a study of blood T cells in healthy people across ages. A second PCR of about 7 to 12 cycles used a sample-barcoded 5' primer and a J-beta primer mix. Each CDR3 protein gets one entry after TCRdb re-called the 5' RACE reads with MiXCR. The sample has around 1,000,000 distinct CDR3 sequences; approximately 25% are singletons. The CDR3 runs to 14 residues. CDR1 and CDR2 from the germline V gene are SGHTA and FQGNSA. This sample also belongs to another study, concerning T cells of mothers and their children.

The chain links TRBV7-2 to TRBJ1-1; the D is unclear. Sample: blood. The receptor's source is a girl aged 2 to 9 in good health. The CDR3, as DNA: TGTGCCAGCACCTTAGGTGGGGTGAACACTGAAGCTTTCTTT. This gives the protein CASTLGGVNTEAFF.